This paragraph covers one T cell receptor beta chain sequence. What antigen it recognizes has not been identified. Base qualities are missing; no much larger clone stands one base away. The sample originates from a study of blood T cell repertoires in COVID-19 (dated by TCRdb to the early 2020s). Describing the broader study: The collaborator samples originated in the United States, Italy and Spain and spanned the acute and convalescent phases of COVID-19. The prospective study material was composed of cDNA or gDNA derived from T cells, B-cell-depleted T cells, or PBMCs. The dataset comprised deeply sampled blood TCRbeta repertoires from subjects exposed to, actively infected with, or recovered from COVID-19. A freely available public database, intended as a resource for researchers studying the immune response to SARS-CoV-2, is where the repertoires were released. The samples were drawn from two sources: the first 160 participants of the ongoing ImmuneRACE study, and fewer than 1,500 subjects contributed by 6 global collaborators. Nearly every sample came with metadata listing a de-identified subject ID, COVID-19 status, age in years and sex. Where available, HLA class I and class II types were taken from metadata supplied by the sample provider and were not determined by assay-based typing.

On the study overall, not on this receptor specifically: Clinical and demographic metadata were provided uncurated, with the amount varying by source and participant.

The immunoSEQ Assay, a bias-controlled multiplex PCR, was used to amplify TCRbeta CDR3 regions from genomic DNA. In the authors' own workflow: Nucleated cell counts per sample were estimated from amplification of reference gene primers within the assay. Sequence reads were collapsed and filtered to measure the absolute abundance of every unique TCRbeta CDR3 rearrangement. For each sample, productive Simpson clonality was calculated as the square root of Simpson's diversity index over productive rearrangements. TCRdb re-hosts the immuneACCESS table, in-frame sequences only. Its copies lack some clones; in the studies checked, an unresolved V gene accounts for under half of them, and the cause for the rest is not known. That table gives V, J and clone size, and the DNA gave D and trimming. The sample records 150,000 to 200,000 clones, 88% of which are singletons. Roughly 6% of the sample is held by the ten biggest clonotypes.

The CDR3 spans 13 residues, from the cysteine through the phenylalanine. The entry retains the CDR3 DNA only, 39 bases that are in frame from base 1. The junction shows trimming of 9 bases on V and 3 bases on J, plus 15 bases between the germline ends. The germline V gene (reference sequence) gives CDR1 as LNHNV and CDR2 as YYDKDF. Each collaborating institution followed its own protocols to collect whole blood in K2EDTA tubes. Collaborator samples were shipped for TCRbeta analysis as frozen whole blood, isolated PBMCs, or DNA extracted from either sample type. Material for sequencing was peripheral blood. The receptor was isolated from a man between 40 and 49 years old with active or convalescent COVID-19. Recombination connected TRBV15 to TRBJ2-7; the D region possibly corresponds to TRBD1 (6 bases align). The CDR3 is CATSTGVGYEQYF. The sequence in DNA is TGTGCCACATCGACAGGCGTAGGCTACGAGCAGTACTTC.